The 5 T cell receptor beta chains reported below all come from one sample, sequenced in a study of cytomegalovirus exposure and HLA in healthy donors. This PCR relied on a set of 60 Vbeta primers and 13 Jbeta primers. TCRdb's copy holds only in-frame clones and misses some; the assay was immunoSEQ multiplex PCR. The sample is made up of roughly 140,000 clones, and the top ten hold 0.96% of it. The sample taken for sequencing was PBMCs. Receptor source: a male donor in good health and CMV-seronegative.

The chain is built from TRBV28 and TRBJ1-6; the match to TRBD1 covers 11 bases. The CDR3 is made up of 16 amino acids. The germline V gene has CDR1 MDHEN and CDR2 SYDVKM. The junction had 7 bases not matched to a gene; V was cut back by 6 bases and J by 6 bases. In nucleotides, the CDR3 is TGTGCCAGCAGCTCCGCCGGGACAGGGGGTAATTCACCCCTCCACTTT. It encodes CASSSAGTGGNSPLHF.

V usage is TRBV5-1 and J usage is TRBJ1-4; D call uncertain. V lost 7 bases and J 8 bases, leaving 18 bases between the germline ends. Germline CDR1 reads SGHRS; CDR2 reads YFSETQ. The CDR3 has 14 amino acids. The CDR3 region has the DNA TGCGCCAGCGCCCCCCTTTTGGTTGGCGAAAAACTGTTTTTT. This translates into CASAPLLVGEKLFF. Supplemented by reference TRBV5-1 and TRBJ1-4, the full variable domain reads KAGVTQTPRYLIKTRGQQVTLSCSPISGHRSVSWYQQTPGQGLQFLFEYFSETQRNKGNFPGRFSGRQFSNSRSEMNVSTLELGDSALYLCASAPLLVGEKLFFGSGTQLSVL.

The V call is TRBV7-9, the J call TRBJ1-1, with TRBD1 identical over 9 bases. Germline V gene sequence: CDR1 SEHNR, CDR2 FQNEAQ (reference sequence). CDR3 size: 14 residues. V lost 6 bases, J lost 11 bases, and 13 bases stayed unmatched. The CDR3 region is CASSRRGQGVGAFF. Written as DNA, the CDR3 is TGTGCCAGCAGTCGAAGGGGACAGGGAGTTGGGGCTTTCTTT.

The gene calls are TRBV5-8 and TRBJ1-5; D is ambiguous. V was cut by 0 bases and J by 4 bases, with 11 bases left in between. Germline V gene lookup returns CDR1 SGHTS and CDR2 YDEGEE. This CDR3 spans 15 amino acids. The CDR3 sequence: CASSLAYRENQPQHF. CDR3 DNA: TGTGCCAGCAGCTTGGCCTACAGAGAAAATCAGCCCCAGCATTTT.

As concerns this clone: The same CDR3 also results from other DNA sequences found in this sample. J is TRBJ1-1 and V is TRBV19; D unclear. Germline loops: CDR1 LNHDA, CDR2 SQIVND (reference sequence). The V gene lost 7 bases and the J gene lost 0 bases, with 3 bases spanning the gap. The CDR3 loop spans 11 amino acids. The CDR3 reads CASIMNTEAFF. The CDR3 coding sequence is TGTGCCAGTATAATGAACACTGAAGCTTTCTTT.